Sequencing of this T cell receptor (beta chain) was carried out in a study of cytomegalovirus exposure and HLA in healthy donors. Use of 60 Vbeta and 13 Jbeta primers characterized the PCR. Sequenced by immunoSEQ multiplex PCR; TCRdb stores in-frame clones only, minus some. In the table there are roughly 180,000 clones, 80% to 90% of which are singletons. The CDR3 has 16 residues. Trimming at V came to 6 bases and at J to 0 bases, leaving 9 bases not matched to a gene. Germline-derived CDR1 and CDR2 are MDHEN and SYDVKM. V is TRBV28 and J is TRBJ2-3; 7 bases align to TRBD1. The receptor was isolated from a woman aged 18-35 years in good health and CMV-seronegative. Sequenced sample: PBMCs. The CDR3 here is CASSSFTGASTDTQYF. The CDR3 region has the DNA TGTGCCAGCAGCTCATTCACAGGGGCTAGCACAGATACGCAGTATTTT.